Reported below is one T cell receptor (beta chain). V was pared by 4 bases and J by 1 base, with 1 base of the junction left unmatched. The CDR3 contains 13 residues. Germline values: CDR1 KGHSH, CDR2 LQKENI. These data are taken from a study of blood T cell repertoires in COVID-19. Per the authors' pipeline: Amplification of reference gene primers provided the estimated nucleated cell counts. The protocol was immunoSEQ multiplex PCR, while the TCRdb copy is restricted to in-frame clones and leaves out a portion. The DNA gave D and trimming, while V, J and clone size come from that table. The sample contains approximately 140,000 clones, around three quarters of which appear only once.

The chain links TRBV18 to TRBJ2-7; 7 bases fit TRBD1. The sequencing sample was made of peripheral blood. This TCR came from a man aged 55-75 years with acute or convalescent COVID-19. The CDR3 sequence is CASSLGQSYEQYF. In nucleotides, the CDR3 is TGTGCCAGCTCACTGGGACAGTCCTACGAGCAGTACTTC.